A selection of T cell receptor beta chains follows, all from one sample in a study of CD4 T cells in relation to SARS-CoV-2 and coronaviruses. Here immunoSEQ multiplex PCR was the method, and the copy in TCRdb shows in-frame clones only, minus some. The sample lists 50,000 to 65,000 clones, 92% occurring once. Sequencing was done on a sample of naive CD4+ T cells from PBMCs. Every receptor here comes from an adult with COVID-19. CDR3s include the opening cysteine and the closing phenylalanine or tryptophan. A D gene is named only where the DNA matches it firmly. For some rows the clone size is stated as once, few or many, or as a class when expanded; others skip it.

clone_size	v_call	j_call	d_call	cdr3_aa	cdr3_nt
.	TRBV15	TRBJ2-6	.	CATSHPGVSGANVLTF	TGTGCCACCAGCCACCCCGGGGTCTCTGGGGCCAACGTCCTGACTTTC
.	TRBV7-2	TRBJ2-5	.	CASSWGGEETQYF	TGTGCCAGCAGCTGGGGTGGGGAAGAGACCCAGTACTTC
.	TRBV5-5	TRBJ2-3	.	CASSLLTGSSTDTQYF	TGTGCCAGCAGCTTATTAACGGGATCTAGCACAGATACGCAGTATTTT
.	TRBV2	TRBJ2-1	.	CASMKRVVYNEQFF	TGTGCCAGCATGAAAAGGGTTGTCTACAATGAGCAGTTCTTC
once	TRBV2	TRBJ2-2	.	CASTPVAGLSTGELFF	TGTGCCAGCACTCCTGTGGCAGGCTTGAGCACCGGGGAGCTGTTTTTT
.	TRBV28	TRBJ2-1	.	CASSSPGTVGEQFF	TGTGCCAGCAGCTCCCCGGGGACCGTAGGGGAGCAGTTCTTC
.	TRBV7-9	TRBJ2-7	TRBD1	CASSPMGRGQFYEQYF	TGTGCCAGCAGCCCCATGGGCAGGGGGCAGTTCTACGAGCAGTACTTC
once	TRBV2	TRBJ2-5	.	CASVNAEKETQYF	TGTGCCAGTGTGAACGCGGAGAAAGAGACCCAGTACTTC
.	TRBV4-2	TRBJ2-7	.	CASSDLGDEQYF	TGTGCCAGCAGCGATTTGGGAGACGAGCAGTACTTC
.	TRBV28	TRBJ1-5	.	CASSLSRDNQPQHF	TGTGCCAGCAGTTTGTCCCGGGACAATCAGCCCCAGCATTTT
.	TRBV28	TRBJ2-1	TRBD2	CASRPPRLAGGNHEQFF	TGTGCCAGCAGACCCCCGAGACTAGCGGGAGGAAACCATGAGCAGTTCTTC
.	TRBV28	TRBJ2-2	.	CASSFQNTGELFF	TGTGCCAGCAGTTTCCAGAACACCGGGGAGCTGTTTTTT
.	TRBV18	TRBJ2-5	.	CASSLRETQYF	TGTGCCAGCTCGCTTCGGGAGACCCAGTACTTC
.	TRBV7-9	TRBJ2-7	.	CASTPLTPVVEQYF	TGTGCCAGCACCCCCCTTACTCCCGTGGTCGAGCAGTACTTC
.	TRBV28	TRBJ2-6	TRBD2	CASNAGVLSGANVLTF	TGTGCCAGCAATGCGGGGGTTCTCTCTGGGGCCAACGTCCTGACTTTC
.	TRBV9	TRBJ2-1	TRBD2	CASSEGTSRLGEQFF	TGTGCCAGCAGCGAAGGGACTAGCAGGCTGGGGGAGCAGTTCTTC
once	TRBV7-2	TRBJ1-4	.	CASSGDRMVGDEKLFF	TGTGCCAGCAGTGGAGACAGGATGGTTGGGGATGAAAAACTGTTTTTT
.	TRBV5-8	TRBJ2-7	.	CASSFGPGPDYEQYF	TGTGCCAGCAGCTTCGGACCGGGACCCGATTACGAGCAGTACTTC
.	TRBV10-3	TRBJ2-3	TRBD2	CAIAGLAGGPFGQYF	TGTGCCATCGCGGGACTAGCGGGAGGGCCATTTGGGCAGTATTTT
.	TRBV18	TRBJ2-1	.	CASLRDSAYNEQFF	TGTGCCAGCCTCAGGGACTCAGCCTACAATGAGCAGTTCTTC
.	TRBV28	TRBJ2-6	.	CASSLSGANVLTF	TGTGCCAGCAGTCTATCTGGGGCCAACGTCCTGACTTTC
.	TRBV5-1	TRBJ2-3	TRBD2	CASSLAGTSGRALGPPDTQYF	TGCGCCAGCAGCTTGGCTGGGACTAGCGGGAGGGCCCTCGGACCTCCAGATACGCAGTATTTT
once	TRBV3-1/TRBV3-2	TRBJ2-4	.	CASSQVSGGGNIQYF	TGTGCCAGCAGCCAAGTGTCAGGTGGGGGGAACATTCAGTACTTC
.	TRBV28	TRBJ2-7	.	CASSGLSSYEQYF	TGTGCCAGCAGCGGGCTAAGCTCCTACGAGCAGTACTTC
.	TRBV18	TRBJ2-7	TRBD2	CASSPRTSDLYEQYF	TGTGCCAGCTCACCTCGGACTAGCGACCTCTACGAGCAGTACTTC
.	TRBV27	TRBJ2-2	.	CASSFGRTGELFF	TGTGCCAGCAGTTTTGGGCGAACCGGGGAGCTGTTTTTT
.	TRBV19	TRBJ2-5	.	CASSMTAETQYF	TGTGCCAGTAGTATGACAGCAGAGACCCAGTACTTC
once	TRBV5-4	TRBJ2-3	.	CASSLVEYSTDTQYF	TGTGCCAGCAGCTTGGTAGAATATAGCACAGATACGCAGTATTTT
.	TRBV10-1	TRBJ2-1	TRBD2	CASSELAGRGSQVNEQFF	TGCGCCAGCAGTGAACTAGCGGGGCGGGGGTCGCAAGTCAATGAGCAGTTCTTC
few	TRBV6-5	TRBJ2-2	.	CASSRLRQNTGELFF	TGTGCCAGCAGTAGGTTAAGGCAAAACACCGGGGAGCTGTTTTTT
.	TRBV30	TRBJ1-1	.	CAWSVGNTEAFF	TGTGCCTGGAGTGTAGGGAACACTGAAGCTTTCTTT
.	TRBV7-2	TRBJ2-3	TRBD1	CASTQGASTDTQYF	TGTGCCAGCACCCAGGGGGCCAGCACAGATACGCAGTATTTT
.	TRBV28	TRBJ2-3	TRBD2	CASISGSGDTQYF	TGTGCCAGCATCAGCGGGAGTGGAGATACGCAGTATTTT
.	TRBV4-1	TRBJ1-2	.	CASSQRVTEFYGYTF	TGCGCCAGCAGCCAAAGAGTGACAGAATTCTATGGCTACACCTTC
.	TRBV3-1/TRBV3-2	TRBJ2-7	.	CASSQVNEQYF	TGTGCCAGCAGCCAAGTCAACGAGCAGTACTTC
.	TRBV5-4	TRBJ2-3	.	CASSIVPDGRGYF	TGTGCCAGCAGCATAGTACCGGACGGCCGGGGGTATTTT
.	TRBV30	TRBJ2-2	.	CAWSVQTSRGWTGELFF	TGTGCCTGGAGTGTCCAAACTAGCCGAGGGTGGACCGGGGAGCTGTTTTTT
.	TRBV19	TRBJ2-3	.	CASSIGQLLSTDTQYF	TGTGCCAGTAGTATTGGGCAGCTCTTAAGCACAGATACGCAGTATTTT
.	TRBV27	TRBJ2-5	TRBD2	CASSLGGLAGVGPLKETQYF	TGTGCCAGCAGCCTGGGGGGACTAGCGGGAGTCGGACCACTAAAAGAGACCCAGTACTTC
.	TRBV11-2	TRBJ2-7	TRBD2	CASRTTSGTSYEQYF	TGTGCCAGCAGGACCACTAGCGGGACTTCCTACGAGCAGTACTTC
.	TRBV20-1	TRBJ2-4	TRBD1	CRASQGQRKNIQYF	TGCAGGGCTAGTCAGGGACAGCGAAAAAACATTCAGTACTTC
.	TRBV7-2	TRBJ2-7	TRBD1	CASSRPRDRGSYEQYF	TGTGCCAGCAGCCGGCCTCGAGACAGGGGCTCCTACGAGCAGTACTTC
.	TRBV5-6	TRBJ2-1	TRBD1	CASSSTTGLNEQFF	TGTGCCAGCAGCTCGACGACAGGGCTCAATGAGCAGTTCTTC
.	TRBV2	TRBJ2-3	.	CASFLGIASDTQYF	TGTGCCAGCTTCCTCGGGATAGCTTCGGATACGCAGTATTTT
once	TRBV9	TRBJ2-1	.	CASSPGLSSYNEQFF	TGTGCCAGCAGCCCCGGACTGAGCTCCTACAATGAGCAGTTCTTC
.	TRBV11-2	TRBJ2-4	.	CASSSIADLAKNIQYF	TGTGCCAGCAGCTCCATAGCGGACCTAGCCAAAAACATTCAGTACTTC
.	TRBV15	TRBJ1-1	.	CATSQVDRPTEAFF	TGTGCCACCAGCCAGGTTGACCGACCCACTGAAGCTTTCTTT
.	TRBV7-3	TRBJ2-7	.	CASSLTAESYEQYF	TGTGCCAGCAGCTTAACCGCCGAATCCTACGAGCAGTACTTC
once	TRBV29-1	TRBJ1-1	.	CSVEGVAGGTEAFF	TGCAGCGTTGAAGGGGTGGCGGGAGGAACTGAAGCTTTCTTT
.	TRBV7-9	TRBJ1-3	.	CASSSTLSGNTIYF	TGTGCCAGCAGCTCAACCTTGAGTGGAAACACCATATATTTT
.	TRBV27	TRBJ2-4	.	CASRERTRTGIQYF	TGTGCCAGCAGAGAGCGGACCCGGACGGGCATTCAGTACTTC
.	TRBV30	TRBJ2-1	TRBD2	CAWTLTLAGDYNEQFF	TGTGCCTGGACCCTAACACTAGCGGGGGACTACAATGAGCAGTTCTTC
.	TRBV7-9	TRBJ2-1	TRBD1	CASSRQGQGTYNEQFF	TGTGCCAGCAGCCGCCAGGGACAGGGGACCTACAATGAGCAGTTCTTC
.	TRBV27	TRBJ2-1	TRBD2	CASSFDRSGRVDEQFF	TGTGCCAGCAGTTTTGACCGTAGCGGGAGGGTCGATGAGCAGTTCTTC
.	TRBV27	TRBJ2-7	.	CASSALDGSSYEQYF	TGTGCCAGCAGCGCCTTGGACGGTAGCTCCTACGAGCAGTACTTC